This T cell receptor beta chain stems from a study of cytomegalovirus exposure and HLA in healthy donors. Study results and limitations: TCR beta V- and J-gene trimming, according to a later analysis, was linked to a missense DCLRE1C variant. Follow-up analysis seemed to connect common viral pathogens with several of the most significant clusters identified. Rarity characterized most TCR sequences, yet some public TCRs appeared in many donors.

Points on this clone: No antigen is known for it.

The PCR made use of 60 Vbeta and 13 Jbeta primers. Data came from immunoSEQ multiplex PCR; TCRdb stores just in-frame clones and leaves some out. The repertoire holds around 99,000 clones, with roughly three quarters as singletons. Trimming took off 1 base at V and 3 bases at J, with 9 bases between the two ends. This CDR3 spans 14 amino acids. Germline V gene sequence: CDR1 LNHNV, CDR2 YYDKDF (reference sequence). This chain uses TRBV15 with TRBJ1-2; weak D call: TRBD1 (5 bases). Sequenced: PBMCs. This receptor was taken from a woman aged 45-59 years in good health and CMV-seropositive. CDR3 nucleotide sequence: TGTGCCACCAGCAGAGCGGGGGGGGACTATGGCTACACCTTC. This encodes CATSRAGGDYGYTF.